Shown below are 5 T cell receptor beta chains from a single sample sequenced in a study of vaccination and CD4 T cells after COVID-19. These receptors lack a known antigen. Cultured CD4+ T-cell DNA underwent Oncomine TCR Beta short-read sequencing. TCRdb itself ran the PCR reads through MiXCR, one entry per CDR3 protein. The profile covers about 11,000 distinct CDR3 sequences, with 32% appearing a single time and about 15% taken by the ten largest. The treatment is: approximately 9-day PBMC culture with coronavirus spike peptide pools or control peptides (ViraFEST assay). Material: CD4+ T cells from blood, cultured in vitro, obtained after SARS-CoV-2 vaccination. These receptors were obtained from a human donor who had recovered from COVID-19.

The gene calls are TRBV4-1 and TRBJ2-5; TRBD2 matches 13 bases. Germline V gene data show CDR1 as MGHRA and CDR2 as YSYEKL. The V segment lost 0 bases and the J segment 7 bases; nucleotides outside the gene matches: 11. This CDR3 has 18 residues. The CDR3 protein is CASSQDRTSGSMGGTQYF. The CDR3 DNA follows: TGCGCCAGCAGCCAAGACCGGACTAGCGGGAGCATGGGTGGGACCCAGTACTTC.

The gene calls are TRBV4-3 and TRBJ2-1; the match to TRBD2 covers 8 bases. Germline values: CDR1 LGHNA, CDR2 YSLEER. The CDR3 has 14 amino acids. With 1 base clipped from V and 12 bases from J, the junction kept 8 bases outside the gene matches. CDR3 residues: CASSQGRLANMQFF. CDR3 bases: TGCGCCAGCAGCCAAGGACGACTAGCGAACATGCAGTTCTTC.

The rearrangement links TRBV10-1 to TRBJ2-1, with 8 bases that match TRBD2. V lost 6 bases to trimming and J lost 10 bases; unmatched junction nucleotides: 14. The CDR3 is 15 residues long. The germline gives CDR1 WNHNN, CDR2 SYGVQD (reference sequence). Here the CDR3 reads CASSPGGGPEWEQFF. The CDR3 DNA is TGCGCCAGCAGCCCCGGGGGGGGCCCGGAGTGGGAGCAGTTCTTC.

DNA of the CDR3: TGCAGTGCTGACTACGGGGGGGGCGAAAGGAACTACGAGCAGTACTTC. Amino acid sequence: CSADYGGGERNYEQYF. V and J are TRBV20-1 and TRBJ2-7, with TRBD2 matching 8 bases. V shed 5 bases and J 3 bases; nucleotides not matched to a gene: 15. The germline gives CDR1 DFQATT, CDR2 SNEGSKA (reference sequence). The CDR3 loop spans 16 amino acids.

The chain carries TRBV28 and TRBJ1-4, with D uncertain. The CDR3 length is 11 residues. With 4 bases removed from V and 4 bases from J, the gap between germline ends came to 1 base. The germline V gene encodes CDR1 MDHEN and CDR2 SYDVKM. The DNA of the CDR3 is TGTGCCAGCAGTTATAATGAAAAACTGTTTTTT. This sequence encodes CASSYNEKLFF.